This entry is about one T cell receptor (beta chain). Under the authors' procedure: Estimates of nucleated cell counts were drawn from the amplification of reference gene primers. The data were produced by immunoSEQ multiplex PCR, yet TCRdb's version contains in-frame clones alone and is incomplete. The D gene and trimming were derived from the DNA, and the V and J assignments and clone size from that table. The table has about 130,000 clones, around 85% seen once; the top ten hold 15% to 20%. The source of the sample is a study of blood T cell repertoires in COVID-19. Study information: Collection of acute and convalescent COVID-19 samples took place in the United States, Italy and Spain. T cells, B-cell-depleted T cells, or PBMCs provided the cDNA or gDNA that served as material.

The Seattle patients joined while their infection was active and were tracked longitudinally afterward. After removal of 1 base from V and 1 base from J, the junction contained 6 bases not matched to a gene. CDR1 SGHNT and CDR2 YENEEA come from the germline V gene. The CDR3 runs 18 residues. The sample was peripheral blood. The origin of this receptor is a man aged 30 to 45 with COVID-19, enrolled during active disease. The chain combines TRBV11-3 with TRBJ2-2; TRBD2 agrees at 10 bases. The CDR3 region has the DNA TGTGCCAGCAGCTTAGTTCGTTCTAGCGGGGGGAACACCGGGGAGCTGTTTTTT. This sequence encodes CASSLVRSSGGNTGELFF.